This T cell receptor beta chain derives from a study of cytotoxic CD8 clonotypes in ibrutinib-treated CLL. CDR3 length: 15 residues. V gave up 0 bases and J gave up 3 bases, with 9 bases separating them. CDR1 is SGHVS and CDR2 is FNYEAQ in the germline V gene. Profiling relied on immunoSEQ multiplex PCR, and the TCRdb table lists in-frame clones only, not all of them. Among 110,000 to 150,000 clones listed, about 76% were seen once. The sequence was collected from a human donor with chronic lymphocytic leukemia. The chain links TRBV7-6 to TRBJ1-3; a possible D gene is TRBD1 (6 bases). This material consisted of PBMCs, taken after 24 months of ibrutinib treatment. The CDR3 spells CASSLAGTSGNTIYF. The CDR3 DNA reads TGTGCCAGCAGCTTAGCAGGGACAAGTGGAAACACCATATATTTT. Drawing the rest from reference TRBV7-6 and TRBJ1-3, the complete variable domain is GAGVSQSPRYKVTKRGQDVALRCDPISGHVSLYWYRQALGQGPEFLTYFNYEAQQDKSGLPNDRFSAERPEGSISTLTIQRTEQRDSAMYRCASSLAGTSGNTIYFGEGSWLTVV.